The 13 T cell receptor beta chains below all came from one sample that was sequenced in a study of blood T cells in healthy people across ages. A second PCR, run for roughly 7 to 12 cycles, used a sample-barcoded 5' primer plus a J-beta primer mix. TCRdb fed the 5' RACE reads into MiXCR, producing one record per CDR3 protein. The table shows 1,500,000 or so distinct CDR3 sequences, with under 55% occurring only once. Material for sequencing was blood. These receptors all come from a woman in her late teens or twenties in good health.

The rearrangement joins TRBV29-1 to TRBJ2-5; 7 bases line up with TRBD1. Germline V CDR1 and CDR2: SQVTM, ANQGSEA. V shed 6 bases, J shed 4 bases, and the junction held 8 bases outside the gene matches. The CDR3 runs to 13 residues. The CDR3 here is CSVRTGAGETQYF. The CDR3, as DNA: TGCAGCGTCAGAACAGGGGCCGGAGAGACCCAGTACTTC.

The chain recombines TRBV7-9 with TRBJ2-5; no clear D gene. The CDR3 has 17 residues. Deletions cut 5 bases from V and 2 bases from J, with 21 bases between. Germline assignment: CDR1 SEHNR and CDR2 FQNEAQ (reference sequence). This CDR3 reads CASSRRNMGGDQETQYF. CDR3 DNA sequence: TGTGCCAGCAGCCGACGGAACATGGGTGGGGATCAAGAGACCCAGTACTTC.

The chain carries TRBV7-9 and TRBJ1-4; D is possibly TRBD1 (5 bases). V was pared by 3 bases and J by 7 bases, with 18 bases between. From germline, CDR1 is SEHNR and CDR2 FQNEAQ (reference sequence). The CDR3 runs to 16 residues. The CDR3, as DNA: TGTGCCAGCAGCTTCTTGAGTTCGGGTGGGGCTGAAAAACTGTTTTTT. This codes for CASSFLSSGGAEKLFF. The full variable domain, with the rest looked up from reference TRBV7-9 and TRBJ1-4, is DTGVSQNPRHKITKRGQNVTFRCDPISEHNRLYWYRQTLGQGPEFLTYFQNEAQLEKSRLLSDRFSAERPKGSFSTLEIQRTEQGDSAMYLCASSFLSSGGAEKLFFGSGTQLSVL.

The V and J genes are TRBV7-9 and TRBJ1-2; D remains unclear. This CDR3 region has 14 residues. Germline-derived CDR1 and CDR2 are SEHNR and FQNEAQ (reference sequence). V gave up 6 bases and J gave up 4 bases, with 15 bases separating them. CDR3: CASSGYDGPYGYTF. The CDR3 DNA sequence: TGTGCCAGCAGTGGATACGACGGTCCCTATGGCTACACCTTC. The entire variable domain, with the rest obtained from reference TRBV7-9 and TRBJ1-2, is as follows: DTGVSQNPRHKITKRGQNVTFRCDPISEHNRLYWYRQTLGQGPEFLTYFQNEAQLEKSRLLSDRFSAERPKGSFSTLEIQRTEQGDSAMYLCASSGYDGPYGYTFGSGTRLTVV.

V is TRBV25-1 and J is TRBJ1-6, with D possibly matching TRBD1 (5 bases). Germline V gene data show CDR1 as MGHDK and CDR2 as SYGVNS. V was cut by 6 bases and J by 14 bases, with 20 bases left in between. The CDR3 loop spans 14 amino acids. The CDR3 loop reads CASRKDPAVGALHF. CDR3 in DNA: TGTGCCAGCAGAAAAGACCCTGCGGTGGGGGCCCTCCACTTT.

V is TRBV24-1 and J is TRBJ2-3; D possibly corresponds to TRBD2 (6 bases). V gave up 5 bases and J gave up 0 bases, with 17 bases separating them. The germline CDR1 and CDR2 sequences are KGHDR and SFDVKD. This CDR3 comprises 17 residues. DNA for the CDR3: TGTGCCACCAGTGGATCTCGTAGCGGTCTTAGCACAGATACGCAGTATTTT. It codes for CATSGSRSGLSTDTQYF.

V usage is TRBV6-5 and J usage is TRBJ2-1; no clear D gene. Germline CDR1 reads MNHEY; CDR2 reads SVGAGI. Trimming removed 8 bases at V and 0 bases at J, with 14 bases between. There are 15 residues in the CDR3. CDR3 DNA: TGTGCCAGCGCCTTCCGGCAAAGCTCCTACAATGAGCAGTTCTTC. Amino acids: CASAFRQSSYNEQFF.

This clonotype was counted a few times. The chain couples TRBV7-9 to TRBJ2-1; 7 positions agree with TRBD2. Unmatched junction bases numbered 7, after V lost 2 bases and J lost 0 bases. Germline V CDR1 and CDR2: SEHNR, FQNEAQ (reference sequence). The CDR3 has 17 residues. The CDR3 DNA sequence: TGTGCCAGCAGCTTACTCACTAGCGACAGCTCCTACAATGAGCAGTTCTTC. It translates to CASSLLTSDSSYNEQFF.

The chain joins TRBV20-1 to TRBJ2-7, with 7 positions matching TRBD2. The trim removed 5 bases at V and 4 bases at J, leaving 8 bases unmatched. The CDR3 runs to 13 residues. Per the germline V gene, CDR1 is DFQATT and CDR2 is SNEGSKA (reference sequence). For the CDR3, the DNA is TGCAGTGCTTTTGGGGGGGGGATTTACGAGCAGTACTTC. Translation: CSAFGGGIYEQYF.

This clonotype turned up a few times. The gene calls are TRBV4-1 and TRBJ2-7; possible D gene TRBD1, 6 bases. V was cut by 4 bases and J by 3 bases, with 19 bases left in between. The CDR3 has 16 amino acids. Germline-derived CDR1 and CDR2 are MGHRA and YSYEKL. CDR3 protein: CASSREQGPEDYEQYF. As DNA, the CDR3 is TGCGCCAGCAGCCGCGAACAGGGCCCCGAAGACTACGAGCAGTACTTC.

This clonotype occurred many times. The chain uses TRBV7-9 and TRBJ1-2, with a tentative D call TRBD1 (5 bases). From germline, CDR1 is SEHNR and CDR2 FQNEAQ (reference sequence). The V and J ends lost 7 bases and 6 bases respectively, with 6 bases between them. The CDR3 loop spans 10 amino acids. CDR3 sequence: CASKGDGYTF. The DNA of the CDR3 is TGTGCCAGCAAAGGGGATGGCTACACCTTC.

In its sample, this clonotype was seen a few times. This chain uses TRBV27 with TRBJ1-6; possible D gene TRBD1, 6 bases. V gave up 6 bases and J gave up 7 bases, with 16 bases separating them. This CDR3 spans 15 amino acids. Germline V gives CDR1 MNHEY, CDR2 SMNVEV (reference sequence). As DNA, the CDR3 is TGTGCCAGCAGAGCGAGGGGGATAGGGAATTCACCCCTCCACTTT. It encodes CASRARGIGNSPLHF.

V gene TRBV5-1 combines with J gene TRBJ2-1, with D possibly TRBD1 on 5 matching bases. In germline, CDR1 is SGHRS, CDR2 YFSETQ. The germline V and J ends were trimmed by 7 bases and 7 bases, with 9 bases remaining between them. The CDR3 spans 11 residues. In DNA, the CDR3 is TGCGCCAGCCAGGGTATGAATGAGCAGTTCTTC. Its protein is CASQGMNEQFF.